The 13 T cell receptor beta chains presented below share a single source sample, sequenced in a study of blood T cell repertoires in COVID-19. Profiled with immunoSEQ multiplex PCR; TCRdb holds only in-frame clones, not every one. The table has some 220,000 clones, 75% to 85% seen once; the top ten hold roughly 5.3%. Sequencing used peripheral blood. All receptors derive from a man aged 50-60 years with COVID-19, enrolled during active disease.

The chain has TRBV11-2 and TRBJ1-2; D is perhaps TRBD1 (6 bases). Germline V gives CDR1 SGHAT, CDR2 FQNNGV. This CDR3 is built from 15 residues. The V end was cut by 8 bases, the J end by 3 bases, with 19 bases between. CDR3 region: CASGRRGGLDYGYTF. For the CDR3, the DNA is TGTGCCAGCGGTCGAAGGGGGGGCTTAGACTATGGCTACACCTTC.

This chain joins TRBV11-2 and TRBJ2-1; D not certain. Germline V CDR1 and CDR2: SGHAT, FQNNGV. The ends were cut back, 5 bases at V and 4 bases at J, with 9 bases in the middle. The CDR3 is 13 residues long. The CDR3 region is CASSHVRYNEQFF. The CDR3 DNA reads TGTGCCAGCAGCCACGTGAGGTACAATGAGCAGTTCTTC.

This clone has a single count. The V gene is TRBV27, the J gene TRBJ1-2, with TRBD1 identical over 7 bases. The CDR3 length is 13 residues. Germline values: CDR1 MNHEY, CDR2 SMNVEV (reference sequence). V dropped 7 bases and J dropped 7; count of bases not matched to a gene: 9. In nucleotides, the CDR3 is TGTGCCAGCAAGCAAGGGGGCGTTAGTGGCTACACCTTC. It encodes CASKQGGVSGYTF.

The chain has TRBV10-3 and TRBJ2-2; 11 nucleotides match TRBD2. The CDR3 is made up of 16 amino acids. CDR1 and CDR2 (germline): ENHRY, SYGVKD. The V and J ends lost 6 bases and 2 bases, in that order; junction bases with no gene match: 5. CDR3 amino acids: CAISTSGGLNTGELFF. The CDR3 DNA reads as TGTGCCATCAGCACTAGCGGGGGATTAAACACCGGGGAGCTGTTTTTT.

The chain combines TRBV16 with TRBJ1-1; D perhaps matches TRBD1 (5 bases). From germline, CDR1 is KGHSY and CDR2 FQNENV. V lost 4 bases to trimming and J lost 5 bases, with 14 bases between them. The CDR3 is 14 residues long. As DNA, the CDR3 is TGTGCCAGCAGCCTTACCGGGGGGTTGACTGAAGCTTTCTTT. Encoded protein: CASSLTGGLTEAFF. The variable domain in full, with the rest retrieved from reference TRBV16 and TRBJ1-1, is GEEVAQTPKHLVRGEGQKAKLYCAPIKGHSYVFWYQQVLKNEFKFLISFQNENVFDETGMPKERFSAKCLPNSPCSLEIQATKLEDSAVYFCASSLTGGLTEAFFGQGTRLTVV.

The chain links TRBV15 to TRBJ2-5, with TRBD2 matching 8 bases. CDR1 LNHNV and CDR2 YYDKDF come from the germline V gene (reference sequence). V dropped 6 bases and J dropped 5; count of bases not matched to a gene: 11. CDR3 length: 15 residues. Here the CDR3 reads CATSLGGAPRETQYF. In DNA, the CDR3 is TGTGCCACCAGTCTCGGGGGGGCCCCGCGGGAGACCCAGTACTTC.

The chain recombines TRBV14 with TRBJ1-6, with no clear D. CDR3 size: 14 residues. Trimming removed 6 bases from V and 10 bases from J, with 16 bases in between. The V gene's germline CDR1 is SGHDN and CDR2 FVKESK. CDR3 loop: CASREGGVGSPLHF. The DNA for the CDR3 is TGTGCCAGCAGAGAGGGTGGGGTAGGATCACCCCTCCACTTT.

The chain combines TRBV4-2 with TRBJ1-1; 10 bases agree with TRBD1. The V and J ends lost 3 bases and 4 bases, in that order; junction bases with no gene match: 8. Germline V CDR1 and CDR2: LGHNA, YNFKEQ. The length of the CDR3 is 16 residues. Here the CDR3 reads CASSHQTGQGFTEAFF. Here the CDR3 DNA reads TGTGCCAGCAGCCACCAGACGGGACAGGGGTTCACTGAAGCTTTCTTT.

This clone has just one count. The CDR3 protein is CASSVAETQYF. The CDR3 DNA reads as TGTGCCAGCAGTGTGGCAGAGACCCAGTACTTC. V and J are TRBV2 and TRBJ2-5; no definite D call. The CDR3 has 11 amino acids. Trimming took 4 bases from V and 4 from J, leaving 4 bases between them. Germline V gene data show CDR1 as SNHLY and CDR2 as FYNNEI.

This clone was picked up a small number of times. The V gene is TRBV19, the J gene TRBJ1-5; TRBD1 might be the D (5 bases). CDR3 length: 13 amino acids. Germline lookup yields CDR1 LNHDA and CDR2 SQIVND (reference sequence). V was trimmed by 3 bases and J by 9 bases, leaving 12 bases between them. CDR3 sequence reads: CASSIIGERPQHF. CDR3 in DNA: TGTGCCAGTAGTATTATAGGGGAAAGGCCCCAGCATTTT.

This chain joins TRBV3-1 (or the pseudogene TRBV3-2) and TRBJ1-4; tentative D call: TRBD1 (5 bases). Trimming left V 5 bases short and J 8 bases short, with 18 bases between. The germline gives CDR1 LGHDT, CDR2 YNNKEL (reference sequence). There are 15 residues in the CDR3. CDR3 coding DNA: TGTGCCAGCAGCAAAAGCGTTCACGGGGGGGAAAAACTGTTTTTT. As protein: CASSKSVHGGEKLFF.

The chain couples TRBV6-1 to TRBJ2-7, with D unclear. CDR3 size: 14 residues. V was cut by 1 base and J by 3 bases, with 10 bases left in between. From germline, CDR1 is MNHNS and CDR2 SASEGT. CDR3 region: CASSEVTTDYEQYF. The CDR3 DNA reads TGTGCCAGCAGTGAAGTTACAACAGACTACGAGCAGTACTTC.

The chain has TRBV28 and TRBJ1-5; D may be TRBD1 (6 bases). Trimming cost V 5 bases and J 3 bases, with 11 bases left between them. Germline V CDR1 and CDR2: MDHEN, SYDVKM. There are 14 residues in the CDR3. This CDR3 is CASSRTAINQPQHF. The CDR3 coding sequence is TGTGCCAGCAGTCGGACAGCGATCAATCAGCCCCAGCATTTT.